The rows below give T cell receptor beta chains drawn from one sample of a study of T cell responses to AZD1222 COVID-19 vaccine. Data came from immunoSEQ multiplex PCR; TCRdb stores just in-frame clones and leaves some out. The repertoire holds 85,000 to 130,000 clones, with roughly 86% as singletons. Sequences were derived from peripheral blood, sampled 28 days after the second dose of the MenACWY control vaccine. Source of these receptors: an adult who received the MenACWY meningococcal vaccine as a control. Both conserved end residues are trimmed from each CDR3. Size tells how often a clone was seen (once, few, many) or the class of an expanded clone, and some rows leave it out.

>-|TRBV7-2|TRBJ1-2
ASSRPGGGRYGYT
>-|TRBV4-3|TRBJ2-1
ASSQDLGNEQF
>-|TRBV9|TRBJ2-5
ASSVGASGIQETQY
>-|TRBV6-5|TRBJ2-3
ASSSLAGITDTQY
>-|TRBV5-4|TRBJ2-6
ASSSGGHLSGANVLT
>-|TRBV19|TRBJ2-7
ASSPRTSGGDEQY
>-|TRBV7-3|TRBJ2-2
ASSSTGQGANGELF
>-|TRBV4-3|TRBJ1-1
ASSQDPGGYTEAF
>-|TRBV6-2/TRBV6-3|TRBJ2-7
ASSYGQGWYEQY
>-|TRBV6-2/TRBV6-3|TRBJ2-1
ASSGTPRGSGGLSYNEQF
>-|TRBV5-6|TRBJ2-7
ASSLAGQGSNYEQY
>once|TRBV18|TRBJ2-7
ASSPTESYEQY
>-|TRBV27|TRBJ2-7
ASSYRQSYESKY
>once|TRBV3-1/TRBV3-2|TRBJ2-7
ASSQDRGQGYEQY
>-|TRBV15|TRBJ1-2
ATSRAGAAAIYGYT
>-|TRBV5-6|TRBJ1-5
ASSFGTANQPQH
>-|TRBV5-4|TRBJ1-6
ASNTRGQLNSPLH
>once|TRBV21-1|TRBJ1-3
ASWDGTGSGNTIY
>-|TRBV14|TRBJ2-7
ASSPLAAPPYEQY
>-|TRBV28|TRBJ1-2
ASSSSWTGGVGGYT
>-|TRBV2|TRBJ2-7
ASDKTGTGHEQY
>-|TRBV19|TRBJ1-2
ASSSFGGTGTGYT
>-|TRBV19|TRBJ1-5
ASSINRVSQPQH
>few|TRBV6-5|TRBJ1-4
ASRGGRMTNEKLF
>-|TRBV28|TRBJ1-2
ASHRPAPFNYGYT
>-|TRBV7-9|TRBJ1-4
ASSLNLGTEEKLF
>-|TRBV3-1/TRBV3-2|TRBJ2-1
ASSPDRSEKQF
>once|TRBV5-4|TRBJ2-2
ASSLARGGRMSGELF
>once|TRBV28|TRBJ2-7
ASSLPQQGARYEQY
>-|TRBV7-2|TRBJ2-7
ASSQLPGQGNYEQY
>-|TRBV19|TRBJ1-5
ASSLRTGVALGNQPQH
>-|TRBV30|TRBJ2-3
AWNSAGGGRADTQY